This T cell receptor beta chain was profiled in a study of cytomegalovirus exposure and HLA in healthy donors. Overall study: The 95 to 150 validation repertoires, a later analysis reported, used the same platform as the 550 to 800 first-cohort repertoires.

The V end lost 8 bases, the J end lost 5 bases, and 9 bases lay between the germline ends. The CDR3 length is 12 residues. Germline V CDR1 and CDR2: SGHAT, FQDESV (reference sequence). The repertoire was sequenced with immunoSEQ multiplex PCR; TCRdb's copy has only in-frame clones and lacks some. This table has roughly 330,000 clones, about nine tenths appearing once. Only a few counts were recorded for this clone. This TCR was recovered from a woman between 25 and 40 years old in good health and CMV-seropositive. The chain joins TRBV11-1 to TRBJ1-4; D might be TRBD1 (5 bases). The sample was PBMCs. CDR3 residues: CASPRQNEKLFF. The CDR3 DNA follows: TGTGCCAGCCCACGACAGAATGAAAAACTGTTTTTT.